This T cell receptor (beta chain) originates from a study of T cells in Graves' hyperthyroidism and ophthalmopathy. General observations from the study: The model made its ophthalmopathy prediction, and onset followed a median approximately 7 months later.

This clonotype came up many times. The antigen remains undetermined. The CDR3 loop spans 17 amino acids. Germline CDR1 reads SGHTA; CDR2 reads FQGTGA. V lost 2 bases and J lost 4; bases outside the gene matches: 8. Amplification yielded TCR beta CDR3 regions, with RNA transcripts as the source. Researchers ran a first-round RT-PCR on the TCR CDR3 using the HTBI primer set. TCRdb reprocessed the multiplex PCR reads with MiXCR, giving one entry per CDR3 protein. Here the sample spans 300,000 to 500,000 distinct CDR3 sequences, about 14% being singletons. Subjects with ophthalmopathy showed a Clinical Activity Score no lower than 3, a NOSPECS grade no lower than 4, and a duration shorter than 3 months. Patients were excluded because of uncontrolled infection, other autoimmune disease, pregnancy or lactation. Source material for PBMCs was more than 7.5 ml fresh peripheral blood.

The receptor comes from a man over 45 with Graves' ophthalmopathy. J is TRBJ2-1 and V is TRBV7-3, with 10 bases fitting TRBD2. Sequenced sample: blood. The CDR3 DNA reads TGTGCCAGCAGCTTAGAGCAGACTAGCGGGTTTTACAATGAGCAGTTCTTC. This sequence encodes CASSLEQTSGFYNEQFF. Looking up the rest from reference TRBV7-3 and TRBJ2-1 gives the full variable domain: GAGVSQTPSNKVTEKGKYVELRCDPISGHTALYWYRQSLGQGPEFLIYFQGTGAADDSGLPNDRFFAVRPEGSVSTLKIQRTERGDSAVYLCASSLEQTSGFYNEQFFGPGTRLTVL.